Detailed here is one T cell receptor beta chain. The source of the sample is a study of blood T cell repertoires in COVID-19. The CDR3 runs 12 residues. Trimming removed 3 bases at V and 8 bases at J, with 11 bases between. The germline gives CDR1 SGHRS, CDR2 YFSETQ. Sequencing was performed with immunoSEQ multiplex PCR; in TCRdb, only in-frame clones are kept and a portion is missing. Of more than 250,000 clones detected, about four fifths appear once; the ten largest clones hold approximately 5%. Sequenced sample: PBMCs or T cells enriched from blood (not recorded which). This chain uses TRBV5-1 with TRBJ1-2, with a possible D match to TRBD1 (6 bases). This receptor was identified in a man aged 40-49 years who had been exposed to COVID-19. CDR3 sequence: CASSWDINGYTF. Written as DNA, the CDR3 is TGCGCCAGCAGCTGGGACATTAACGGCTACACCTTC.